Ten or more counts support the clone carrying this T cell receptor beta chain. Its cognate antigen is unknown. The sample comes from a study of blood T cells in healthy people across ages. Study summary: About one barcoded beta molecule was captured per two T cells (by template switching).

Sample-barcoded 5' priming and a J-beta primer mix drove a second PCR of about 6 to 12 cycles. TCRdb re-derived calls from the 5' RACE reads in MiXCR, one entry per CDR3 protein. The repertoire holds about 2 million distinct CDR3 sequences, roughly 49% seen once, with 2.1% in the top ten. Study outcomes and limitations: Naive T cell percentage showed a strong correlation with TCR beta diversity.

The CDR3 loop spans 21 amino acids. V dropped 5 bases and J dropped 1; count of bases not matched to a gene: 26. CDR1 and CDR2 (germline): SQVTM, ANQGSEA. This clonotype was sampled from a woman aged 40 to 50 in good health. The genes are TRBV29-1 and TRBJ2-1, with TRBD2 matching over 7 bases. Sequencing used blood. In DNA form, the CDR3 reads TGCAGCGTTAGAAGGAGTGAGGTGTTGGGGGGGATAATGGGGTCCTACAATGAGCAGTTCTTC. It specifies CSVRRSEVLGGIMGSYNEQFF.